The 26 T cell receptor beta chains listed next were all sequenced from one sample in a study of T cell responses to AZD1222 COVID-19 vaccine. TCRdb keeps only in-frame clones here, not all; method: immunoSEQ multiplex PCR. The sample has some 120,000 clones, more than 75% seen once. The input for sequencing was peripheral blood, taken on day 0 of AZD1222 vaccination. All receptors derive from an adult in good health.

V is TRBV4-1 and J is TRBJ1-5; D ambiguous. This CDR3 has 18 residues. Per germline, CDR1 MGHRA and CDR2 YSYEKL. Trimming cost V 4 bases and J 3 bases, with 22 bases left between them. CDR3 nucleotide sequence: TGCGCCAGCAGCCCGGGGAGGCCGGTCCGTAACACCAATCAGCCCCAGCATTTT. This encodes CASSPGRPVRNTNQPQHF.

The V and J genes are TRBV30 and TRBJ1-4; TRBD1 matches at 7 bases. The CDR3 consists of 17 residues. The V and J ends lost 0 bases and 1 base, in that order; junction bases with no gene match: 8. In germline, CDR1 is GTSNPN, CDR2 SVGIG (reference sequence). Here the CDR3 DNA reads TGTGCCTGGAGTGTACTGTGGACAGGCGGAACTAATGAAAAACTGTTTTTT. Translation: CAWSVLWTGGTNEKLFF.

On this clone: Other DNA sequences within the sample encode an identical CDR3. The J gene is TRBJ1-6, the V gene TRBV27; no clear D gene. The CDR3 is 12 residues long. Germline V CDR1 and CDR2: MNHEY, SMNVEV (reference sequence). The V and J ends lost 10 bases and 10 bases respectively, with 14 bases between them. CDR3 amino acids: CATGPYHSPLHF. The CDR3 DNA reads as TGTGCCACCGGGCCTTACCACTCACCCCTCCACTTT.

The chain couples TRBV7-2 to TRBJ2-1; weak D call: TRBD2 (5 bases). The CDR3 spans 14 residues. Germline V gene sequence: CDR1 SGHTA, CDR2 FQGNSA. Trimming cost V 5 bases and J 7 bases, with 15 bases left between them. The CDR3 coding sequence is TGTGCCAGCAGCCAAGTAGGACGGGGTAATGAGCAGTTCTTC. Amino acid sequence: CASSQVGRGNEQFF.

The chain joins TRBV19 to TRBJ2-2; 9 nucleotides match TRBD2. In germline, CDR1 is LNHDA, CDR2 SQIVND (reference sequence). J was trimmed by 5 bases and V by 11 bases; bases with no gene match: 12. The CDR3 length is 15 residues. The CDR3 sequence: CAAERSGGRTGELFF. For the CDR3, the DNA is TGTGCCGCAGAGAGGAGCGGGGGGAGGACCGGGGAGCTGTTTTTT.

V usage is TRBV9 and J usage is TRBJ2-1, with D tentatively TRBD1 or TRBD2 (5 bases each). Trimming took off 3 bases at V and 1 base at J, with 17 bases between the two ends. This CDR3 has 17 amino acids. Germline CDR1 and CDR2: SGDLS and YYNGEE. Here the CDR3 reads CASSAGGGAASYNEQFF. The CDR3 DNA is TGTGCCAGCAGCGCCGGTGGGGGAGCGGCATCCTACAATGAGCAGTTCTTC.

The genes are TRBV4-2 and TRBJ1-6; D remains ambiguous. Germline CDR1 and CDR2: LGHNA and YNFKEQ. V lost 4 bases and J lost 7, with 14 bases in between. The CDR3 spans 15 residues. In DNA form, the CDR3 reads TGTGCCAGCAGCCCGGACGGGAGGACCAATTCACCCCTCCACTTT. Protein product: CASSPDGRTNSPLHF.

The gene calls are TRBV6-2 or TRBV6-3 and TRBJ1-2; D remains ambiguous. V shed 4 bases and J shed 2 bases, with 8 bases lying between them. The CDR3 consists of 13 residues. Germline CDR1 is MNHEY and CDR2 is SVGEGT. CDR3 in DNA: TGTGCCAGCAGTTTTGACCTGAACTATGGCTACACCTTC. It yields the protein CASSFDLNYGYTF.

The V and J genes are TRBV30 and TRBJ1-5; D is undetermined. The CDR3 is 13 residues long. Trimming removed 4 bases from V and 7 bases from J, with 14 bases in between. The germline gives CDR1 GTSNPN, CDR2 SVGIG (reference sequence). The CDR3 protein is CAWNSGSEQPQHF. CDR3 bases: TGTGCCTGGAATTCTGGGTCTGAGCAGCCCCAGCATTTT.

The chain uses TRBV7-2 and TRBJ2-7; the D gene is possibly TRBD2 (6 bases). This CDR3 has 15 amino acids. In germline, CDR1 is SGHTA, CDR2 FQGNSA. V lost 6 bases and J 2 bases, leaving 17 bases between the germline ends. Here the CDR3 DNA reads TGTGCCAGCAGAGGGGCGGGACGTTCCGCCTACGAGCAGTACTTC. Its protein product is CASRGAGRSAYEQYF.

The chain employs TRBV29-1 and TRBJ1-1; D is undetermined. V lost 1 base and J lost 1, with 7 bases in between. This CDR3 is 13 amino acids long. Germline V gives CDR1 SQVTM, CDR2 ANQGSEA. The CDR3: CSVEAAGNTEAFF. In nucleotides, the CDR3 is TGCAGCGTTGAAGCGGCGGGGAACACTGAAGCTTTCTTT.

On this clone itself: As the CDR3 is not closed by the conserved phenylalanine or tryptophan, this likely results from a read error. It is unclear where the CDR3 begins or ends on the DNA, so no DNA is shown, and the CDR3 is as TCRdb lists it. The V gene is TRBV12-3 or TRBV12-4, the J gene TRBJ1-2. From its first to its last residue, the CDR3 has 11 amino acids. The CDR3 loop is CASSLFGWKTP.

The CDR3 region is CASSPTFWGATFGYTF. The CDR3 region has the DNA TGCGCCAGCAGCCCCACGTTTTGGGGGGCCACCTTTGGCTACACCTTC. The chain has TRBV4-1 and TRBJ1-2, with D tentatively TRBD1 (6 bases). Germline loops: CDR1 MGHRA, CDR2 YSYEKL. V gave up 4 bases and J gave up 7 bases, with 22 bases separating them. There are 16 residues in the CDR3.

The gene calls are TRBV3-1 (or the pseudogene TRBV3-2) and TRBJ2-1; TRBD2 aligns across 10 bases. CDR1 is LGHDT, CDR2 YNNKEL, per germline (reference sequence). This CDR3 region has 16 residues. V shed 0 bases, J shed 9 bases, and the junction held 8 bases outside the gene matches. CDR3 sequence (DNA): TGTGCCAGCAGCCAAGATCTGGCTAGCGGGAGAGGTGAGCAGTTCTTC. Encoded protein: CASSQDLASGRGEQFF.

The chain couples TRBV29-1 to TRBJ2-3, with D perhaps TRBD2 (7 bases). V was shortened by 5 bases and J by 3 bases, with 18 bases between the two germline ends. This CDR3 region has 15 residues. Germline V gene lookup returns CDR1 SQVTM and CDR2 ANQGSEA. The CDR3 reads CSVFGWGGRTDTQYF. DNA for the CDR3: TGCAGCGTTTTCGGATGGGGGGGCCGGACAGATACGCAGTATTTT.

The gene calls are TRBV7-2 and TRBJ2-5; D uncertain. CDR3 length equals 14 residues. V lost 1 base and J lost 7, with 13 bases in between. CDR1 is SGHTA, CDR2 FQGNSA, per germline. In DNA, the CDR3 is TGTGCCAGCAGCTTAGTCGGCGGTCCCGGGACCCAGTACTTC. Protein: CASSLVGGPGTQYF.

The chain couples TRBV7-2 to TRBJ1-4, with 10 positions matching TRBD1. The CDR3 runs 15 residues. Germline V CDR1 and CDR2: SGHTA, FQGNSA. V dropped 5 bases and J dropped 6; count of bases not matched to a gene: 6. DNA of the CDR3: TGTGCCAGCAGCGCCCGACAGGGGGCCGATGAAAAACTGTTTTTT. As protein: CASSARQGADEKLFF. The complete variable domain, with remaining parts taken from reference TRBV7-2 and TRBJ1-4, reads GAGVSQSPSNKVTEKGKDVELRCDPISGHTALYWYRQSLGQGLEFLIYFQGNSAPDKSGLPSDRFSAERTGGSVSTLTIQRTQQEDSAVYLCASSARQGADEKLFFGSGTQLSVL.

V usage is TRBV10-1 and J usage is TRBJ2-7, with 12 bases aligning to TRBD1. CDR1 is WNHNN, CDR2 SYGVQD, per germline (reference sequence). The junction had 5 bases not matched to a gene; V was cut back by 4 bases and J by 10 bases. The CDR3 consists of 13 residues. CDR3 sequence: CASSGGTGGVQYF. The DNA for the CDR3 is TGCGCCAGCAGTGGAGGGACAGGGGGCGTCCAGTACTTC.

The V call is TRBV20-1, the J call TRBJ1-5, with D possibly being TRBD1 (5 bases). V was pared by 3 bases and J by 6 bases, with 12 bases between. The CDR3 has 13 residues. Germline V CDR1 and CDR2: DFQATT, SNEGSKA (reference sequence). CDR3 coding DNA: TGCAGTGCTAGTCCCGGGGACGGTCAGCCCCAGCATTTT. Protein product: CSASPGDGQPQHF.

The rearrangement uses TRBV12-3 or TRBV12-4 and TRBJ1-1, with unresolved D. This CDR3 is built from 12 residues. The germline V and J ends were trimmed by 3 bases and 2 bases, with 4 bases remaining between them. In DNA form, the CDR3 reads TGTGCCAGCAGTTTCGGTAACACTGAAGCTTTCTTT. Its translation is CASSFGNTEAFF.

The rearrangement joins TRBV7-9 to TRBJ1-2; D not certain. Germline-derived CDR1 and CDR2 are SEHNR and FQNEAQ (reference sequence). The CDR3 runs 16 residues. V was shortened by 3 bases and J by 1 base, with 15 bases between the two germline ends. CDR3 residues: CASSFFGSLFNYGYTF. Written as DNA, the CDR3 is TGTGCCAGCAGCTTTTTCGGGTCTCTCTTTAACTATGGCTACACCTTC.

The chain uses TRBV9 and TRBJ1-1; 8 bases agree with TRBD1. Germline V gene sequence: CDR1 SGDLS, CDR2 YYNGEE. The CDR3 loop spans 13 amino acids. With V trimmed by 3 bases and J by 10 bases, 8 bases remained unmatched. This chain's CDR3 is CASSDVQGATAFF. CDR3 in DNA: TGTGCCAGCAGCGACGTCCAGGGGGCTACAGCTTTCTTT.

The V gene is TRBV29-1, the J gene TRBJ2-1; no definite D call. Looked up from germline, CDR1 is SQVTM and CDR2 is ANQGSEA. The length of the CDR3 is 16 residues. V was cut by 3 bases and J by 0 bases, with 15 bases left in between. CDR3 residues: CSVDHWTASSYNEQFF. CDR3 sequence (DNA): TGCAGCGTTGACCATTGGACGGCTAGCTCCTACAATGAGCAGTTCTTC.

The chain links TRBV5-1 to TRBJ2-5; D is perhaps TRBD2 (6 bases). Germline CDR1 reads SGHRS; CDR2 reads YFSETQ. Between the trimmed V and J ends, which lost 7 bases and 5 bases, there was a span of 6 bases. This CDR3 comprises 10 residues. Written as DNA, the CDR3 is TGCGCCAGCGGGGGGGAGACCCAGTACTTC. It encodes CASGGETQYF.

The CDR3 bases are TGTGCCAGCTCACCACGGCCAGGCCAAGAGACCCAGTACTTC. It translates to CASSPRPGQETQYF. The chain joins TRBV18 to TRBJ2-5, with D uncertain. CDR3 length: 14 residues. CDR1 is KGHSH and CDR2 is LQKENI in the germline V gene. The germline V and J ends were trimmed by 1 base and 1 base, with 7 bases remaining between them.

V gene TRBV29-1 combines with J gene TRBJ2-4; 8 bases are a match to TRBD1. This CDR3 is 12 amino acids long. Trimming at V came to 7 bases and at J to 5 bases, leaving 4 bases not matched to a gene. The germline V gene has CDR1 SQVTM and CDR2 ANQGSEA. CDR3 protein: CSGGQGQNIQYF. CDR3 bases: TGCAGCGGAGGACAGGGACAAAACATTCAGTACTTC.